The 31 T cell receptor beta chains given below trace back to one sample, sequenced in a study of blood T cell repertoires in COVID-19. The method was immunoSEQ multiplex PCR; TCRdb's version includes in-frame clones alone and lacks a portion of them. The table shows roughly 140,000 clones, with about four fifths occurring only once. The specimen was peripheral blood. These receptors were collected from a man aged 60 to 75 with acute or convalescent COVID-19.

This clone was seen a handful of times. The chain uses TRBV3-1 (or the pseudogene TRBV3-2) and TRBJ1-2; possible D gene TRBD1, 6 bases. The CDR3 is 18 residues long. The ends were cut back, 1 base at V and 3 bases at J, with 21 bases in the middle. Looked up from germline, CDR1 is LGHDT and CDR2 is YNNKEL (reference sequence). CDR3 nucleotides: TGTGCCAGCAGCCAAGGCTTCTTGACAGGCCTTAAGGACTATGGCTACACCTTC. It is translated as CASSQGFLTGLKDYGYTF.

This clone has only one observation. This chain joins TRBV5-4 and TRBJ2-3; TRBD2 agrees at 11 bases. The CDR3 covers 17 residues. With V trimmed by 1 base and J by 2 bases, 6 bases remained unmatched. Per germline, CDR1 SGHNT and CDR2 YYREEE (reference sequence). In nucleotides, the CDR3 is TGTGCCAGCAGCTTGAGGCTAGCGGGGGGTACCACAGATACGCAGTATTTT. Its translation: CASSLRLAGGTTDTQYF. The whole variable domain, filled in from reference TRBV5-4 and TRBJ2-3, reads ETGVTQSPTHLIKTRGQQVTLRCSSQSGHNTVSWYQQALGQGPQFIFQYYREEENGRGNFPPRFSGLQFPNYSSELNVNALELDDSALYLCASSLRLAGGTTDTQYFGPGTRLTVL.

The gene calls are TRBV7-2 and TRBJ2-7, with 7 bases fitting TRBD2. Per germline, CDR1 SGHTA and CDR2 FQGNSA. J lost 4 bases, V lost 7 bases, and 10 bases had no gene match. The CDR3 totals 14 residues. CDR3 region: CASIPLSGFYEQYF. The CDR3 DNA follows: TGTGCCAGCATCCCCCTTAGCGGGTTTTACGAGCAGTACTTC.

This chain connects TRBV6-2 or TRBV6-3 to TRBJ2-1, with TRBD2 identical over 9 bases. The J segment lost 2 bases and the V segment lost 3 bases, leaving 8 bases of the junction unmatched. Germline-derived CDR1 and CDR2 are MNHEY and SVGEGT. The CDR3 is 17 residues long. Here the CDR3 DNA reads TGTGCCAGCAGTTATTCGGAGTCTAGCGGGGCCTACAATGAGCAGTTCTTC. Translated: CASSYSESSGAYNEQFF.

This rearrangement joins TRBV4-2 to TRBJ1-2; TRBD1 matches at 8 bases. The CDR3 has 16 amino acids. Germline CDR1 and CDR2: LGHNA and YNFKEQ. V dropped 1 base and J dropped 8; count of bases not matched to a gene: 12. For the CDR3, the DNA is TGTGCCAGCAGCCAAGCCAGGGGGCAGGGGATCGGAGGCTACACCTTC. This translates into CASSQARGQGIGGYTF.

This rearrangement joins TRBV6-5 to TRBJ1-2, with 7 positions matching TRBD1. This CDR3 comprises 14 residues. From germline, CDR1 is MNHEY and CDR2 SVGAGI. J was trimmed by 5 bases and V by 6 bases; bases with no gene match: 9. As DNA, the CDR3 is TGTGCCAGCAGAAAATTGCCGGGACAGTATGGCTACACCTTC. This sequence encodes CASRKLPGQYGYTF.

V gene TRBV20-1 combines with J gene TRBJ2-5, with 9 bases that match TRBD2. The V and J ends lost 3 bases and 0 bases, in that order; junction bases with no gene match: 5. The CDR3 consists of 15 residues. Germline loops: CDR1 DFQATT, CDR2 SNEGSKA (reference sequence). The DNA of the CDR3 is TGCAGTGCTAGTCCGAGGACTAGCGACCAAGAGACCCAGTACTTC. The encoded protein is CSASPRTSDQETQYF.

This rearrangement joins TRBV4-2 to TRBJ1-1; D remains ambiguous. In germline, CDR1 is LGHNA, CDR2 YNFKEQ. V dropped 0 bases and J dropped 2 bases, with 10 bases sitting between them. This CDR3 comprises 15 residues. The CDR3 DNA is TGTGCCAGCAGCCAAGACCCAAATCCAAACACTGAAGCTTTCTTT. Translating gives CASSQDPNPNTEAFF.

This rearrangement joins TRBV10-3 to TRBJ1-3, with TRBD1 as a possible D gene (5 bases). This CDR3 region has 15 residues. CDR1 and CDR2 from the germline V gene are ENHRY and SYGVKD. The V end lost 3 bases, the J end lost 0 bases, and 9 bases lay between the germline ends. The DNA of the CDR3 is TGTGCCATCAGTGATTCAGGGTACTCTGGAAACACCATATATTTT. This codes for CAISDSGYSGNTIYF.

The chain combines TRBV7-2 with TRBJ1-2; possible D gene TRBD1, 5 bases. The CDR3 runs 13 residues. Germline V lookup: CDR1 SGHTA, CDR2 FQGNSA. The V end lost 7 bases, the J end lost 4 bases, and 13 bases lay between the germline ends. This CDR3 reads CASNPRQIYGYTF. CDR3 DNA: TGTGCCAGCAATCCCAGACAGATCTATGGCTACACCTTC.

V and J are TRBV9 and TRBJ2-1; D is possibly TRBD1 (5 bases). Germline-derived CDR1 and CDR2 are SGDLS and YYNGEE. With 3 bases removed from V and 4 bases from J, the gap between germline ends came to 23 bases. CDR3 length: 18 residues. CDR3 DNA sequence: TGTGCCAGCAGCGCTTCTGAGATAACAGGAAACTTTTACAATGAGCAGTTCTTC. Protein product: CASSASEITGNFYNEQFF.

This clone was recorded a few times. The genes are TRBV7-6 and TRBJ1-1, with 7 bases fitting TRBD1. CDR1 and CDR2 (germline): SGHVS, FNYEAQ. Trimming took 3 bases from V and 7 from J; bases not matched to a gene: 8. This CDR3 contains 14 residues. In DNA form, the CDR3 reads TGTGCCAGCAGCTTGGGACAGAAGAGTGGTGAAGCTTTCTTT. It specifies CASSLGQKSGEAFF. The full variable domain, rest sourced from reference TRBV7-6 and TRBJ1-1, is GAGVSQSPRYKVTKRGQDVALRCDPISGHVSLYWYRQALGQGPEFLTYFNYEAQQDKSGLPNDRFSAERPEGSISTLTIQRTEQRDSAMYRCASSLGQKSGEAFFGQGTRLTVV.

This chain joins TRBV14 and TRBJ2-2; 9 nucleotides align to TRBD2. Germline CDR1 is SGHDN and CDR2 is FVKESK. The CDR3 extends over 15 amino acids. With V trimmed by 1 base and J by 6 bases, 3 bases remained unmatched. The CDR3 sequence: CASSQGGLAAGELFF. As DNA, the CDR3 is TGTGCCAGCAGCCAAGGGGGACTAGCCGCCGGGGAGCTGTTTTTT.

The V and J genes are TRBV7-2 and TRBJ1-2, with 8 bases identical to TRBD1. The ends lost 4 bases at V and 8 bases at J; junction bases unmatched: 6. There are 13 residues in the CDR3. Germline V gene data show CDR1 as SGHTA and CDR2 as FQGNSA. Written as DNA, the CDR3 is TGTGCCAGCAGCTCTCAGGGGGCCCAGGGCTACACCTTC. This translates into CASSSQGAQGYTF.

The V and J genes are TRBV2 and TRBJ2-3; 10 bases are a match to TRBD2. The V segment lost 4 bases and the J segment 4 bases; nucleotides outside the gene matches: 17. There are 19 residues in the CDR3. The germline V gene encodes CDR1 SNHLY and CDR2 FYNNEI. The CDR3 here is CASSGRRFRASGSPDTQYF. Here the CDR3 DNA reads TGTGCCAGCAGTGGACGACGGTTTAGGGCTAGCGGGAGCCCAGATACGCAGTATTTT.

The chain links TRBV4-1 to TRBJ2-7, with D possibly matching TRBD2 (5 bases). Germline V CDR1 and CDR2: MGHRA, YSYEKL. The CDR3 is 15 residues long. V shed 2 bases and J shed 5 bases, with 16 bases lying between them. For the CDR3, the DNA is TGCGCCAGCAGCCAACTCGGGATCAGTGGGGACGAGCAGTACTTC. Protein product: CASSQLGISGDEQYF.

V and J are TRBV12-3 or TRBV12-4 and TRBJ1-4; D remains unclear. The CDR3 covers 13 residues. V was pared by 6 bases and J by 6 bases, with 11 bases between. The CDR3 loop is CASSRRGYEKLFF. As DNA, the CDR3 is TGTGCCAGCAGCCGGCGAGGGTATGAAAAACTGTTTTTT.

The genes are TRBV6-5 and TRBJ1-2, with 11 bases lining up with TRBD1. The CDR3 has 15 amino acids. Germline V gene lookup returns CDR1 MNHEY and CDR2 SVGAGI. V was pared by 6 bases and J by 4 bases, with 7 bases of the junction left unmatched. CDR3 in DNA: TGTGCCAGCAGCGAGGGGACAGGGGGGACCTATGGCTACACCTTC. Its translation is CASSEGTGGTYGYTF.

The chain is built from TRBV3-1 (or the pseudogene TRBV3-2) and TRBJ2-5; 9 positions agree with TRBD2. The V gene end was trimmed by 0 bases and the J gene end by 2 bases; junction bases not matched to a gene: 4. The germline V gene has CDR1 LGHDT and CDR2 YNNKEL (reference sequence). This CDR3 comprises 16 residues. The DNA for the CDR3 is TGTGCCAGCAGCCAAGAGGGGCGGGGGGGTCAAGAGACCCAGTACTTC. Amino acid sequence: CASSQEGRGGQETQYF.

The DNA for the CDR3 is TGCGCCAGCAGCTTGGCACGGAGCACAGATACGCAGTATTTT. This encodes CASSLARSTDTQYF. This sequence joins TRBV5-1 and TRBJ2-3; D call uncertain. V lost 0 bases, J lost 0 bases, and 5 bases lay in between. The CDR3 is made up of 14 amino acids. The germline gives CDR1 SGHRS, CDR2 YFSETQ.

There are a few counts of this clone. V gene TRBV6-1 combines with J gene TRBJ1-5; no clear D. Between the trimmed V and J ends, which lost 2 bases and 6 bases, there was a span of 11 bases. Germline CDR1 MNHNS, CDR2 SASEGT. This CDR3 is 14 amino acids long. The CDR3 loop reads CASSEFGQSQPQHF. The DNA of the CDR3 is TGTGCCAGCAGTGAATTTGGGCAGAGTCAGCCCCAGCATTTT.

The chain has TRBV7-9 and TRBJ2-7; 11 bases match TRBD2. CDR3 size: 17 residues. In germline, CDR1 is SEHNR, CDR2 FQNEAQ (reference sequence). The J segment lost 1 base and the V segment lost 5 bases, leaving 10 bases of the junction unmatched. The CDR3 DNA is TGTGCCAGCAGCAGACGACTAGCGGGAACGGGGTCCTACGAGCAGTACTTC. This codes for CASSRRLAGTGSYEQYF.

The gene calls are TRBV5-1 and TRBJ1-5; 8 positions agree with TRBD1. The V and J ends lost 2 bases and 3 bases, in that order; junction bases with no gene match: 4. The CDR3 consists of 15 residues. Per germline, CDR1 SGHRS and CDR2 YFSETQ. In DNA form, the CDR3 reads TGCGCCAGCAGCTTAACAGGGGGTCCCAATCAGCCCCAGCATTTT. Its protein product is CASSLTGGPNQPQHF.

V is TRBV29-1 and J is TRBJ1-2; 7 bases align to TRBD1. The V segment lost 8 bases and the J segment 4 bases; nucleotides outside the gene matches: 10. The CDR3 has 13 residues. The germline CDR1 and CDR2 sequences are SQVTM and ANQGSEA. The CDR3 loop is CSFNGGGGYGYTF. In DNA, the CDR3 is TGCAGCTTTAACGGAGGGGGCGGCTATGGCTACACCTTC.

The CDR3 sequence is CASSLGGGRDTTQQYF. The CDR3 DNA reads TGTGCCAGCAGCTTGGGAGGTGGACGGGATACTACCCAGCAGTACTTC. This sequence joins TRBV5-8 and TRBJ2-7; D might be TRBD2 (5 bases). Germline V gene sequence: CDR1 SGHTS, CDR2 YDEGEE. V was pared by 0 bases and J by 8 bases, with 21 bases between. This CDR3 is 16 amino acids long.

V usage is TRBV28 and J usage is TRBJ1-1, with D unresolved. Germline assignment: CDR1 MDHEN and CDR2 SYDVKM. V lost 6 bases and J 4 bases, leaving 3 bases between the germline ends. The CDR3 runs 10 residues. CDR3 in DNA: TGTGCCAGCAGGAGCACTGAAGCTTTCTTT. Residues: CASRSTEAFF.

The chain uses TRBV27 and TRBJ1-2; TRBD1 matches 8 bases. J gave up 0 bases and V 5 bases, and 2 bases lay outside the gene matches. From germline, CDR1 is MNHEY and CDR2 SMNVEV (reference sequence). The CDR3 has 14 amino acids. Written as DNA, the CDR3 is TGTGCCAGCAGTGGACAGGGTCCTAACTATGGCTACACCTTC. Residues: CASSGQGPNYGYTF.

The chain couples TRBV6-5 to TRBJ1-2; 9 nucleotides line up with TRBD1. In germline, CDR1 is MNHEY, CDR2 SVGAGI. V lost 6 bases, J lost 5 bases, and 4 bases stayed unmatched. This CDR3 region has 13 residues. DNA of the CDR3: TGTGCCAGCAGGGCCGGGACAGGGTATGGCTACACCTTC. Its protein product is CASRAGTGYGYTF.

This chain links TRBV19 with TRBJ2-7; 7 nucleotides match TRBD1. The V gene's germline CDR1 is LNHDA and CDR2 SQIVND (reference sequence). The CDR3 has 19 residues. V lost 2 bases, J lost 0 bases, and 16 bases stayed unmatched. This CDR3 reads CASSIRARLTGTSSYEQYF. The CDR3 coding sequence is TGTGCCAGTAGTATAAGGGCGAGATTGACAGGGACGAGCTCCTACGAGCAGTACTTC.

This clone was observed once. CDR3 amino acids: CASRETALSTDTQYF. CDR3 nucleotide sequence: TGTGCCAGCCGGGAGACGGCTCTTAGCACAGATACGCAGTATTTT. This chain uses TRBV9 with TRBJ2-3, with a weak D call TRBD2 (6 bases). V was trimmed by 7 bases and J by 0 bases, leaving 15 bases between them. Germline CDR1 SGDLS, CDR2 YYNGEE. The CDR3 length is 15 residues.

The chain carries TRBV5-4 and TRBJ2-1; possibly TRBD2 for D (6 bases). Trimming cost V 4 bases and J 6 bases, with 20 bases left between them. The CDR3 contains 16 residues. Germline lookup yields CDR1 SGHNT and CDR2 YYREEE (reference sequence). The CDR3: CASSLVFGGSSNEQFF. CDR3 DNA: TGTGCCAGCAGCCTCGTGTTTGGGGGGAGTAGCAATGAGCAGTTCTTC.